This T cell receptor (beta chain) was captured in a study of cytomegalovirus exposure and HLA in healthy donors (dated by TCRdb to between 2016 and 2019). For the study in its entirety: An earlier analysis of 587 of the donors reported approximately 260 Gb of sequence data and 117 million unique TCR beta sequences obtained from some 170 million T cells. Approximately 300 gigabases of sequencing data and 70 million to 95 million unique TCR sequences made up an early release that covered nearly 650 HLA-typed donors. Of the 350 to 450 genotyped donors, 81% were placed in the genetic ancestry cluster associated with self-reported Caucasian donors. The study aimed to test whether signatures of past pathogen exposure could be identified by cataloging public T cell receptors. The study used immunosequencing to profile the T cell repertoires of approximately 690 subjects and linked those repertoires to cytomegalovirus serostatus. A separate validation cohort of 100 to 150 different subjects was used in addition to the approximately 700-subject first cohort. The study combined high-throughput TCR immunosequencing, statistical association of individual TCRs with disease status, and machine learning to predict cytomegalovirus infection status. In a later analysis, previously published TCR beta repertoires from about 640 donors were re-analyzed and high-resolution HLA genotyping was added so that TCR occurrence patterns could be studied. Rather than using new phenotypic data, the later analysis identified candidate immune exposures from TCR beta sequences and from how often those sequences occurred across donors. In an earlier analysis of roughly 540 of the donors, high-throughput TCR beta sequencing was used to judge whether each TCR beta V gene segment behaved as functional or pseudogenic. Donor age, sex, ethnicity and CMV serostatus were collected together with the repertoire data. Genome-wide SNP genotypes for about three fifths of the roughly 670 donors were used in a later genetic analysis, which treated that subset as a discovery cohort. Every discovery cohort repertoire had been produced on one sequencing platform. Both class I and class II loci were covered by HLA typing, at four-digit resolution. Typing coverage differed by locus: A, B, C, DRB1 and DQB1 were typed in roughly 620-630 donors, DQA1 in approximately 520, DPA1 in 600 to 610, and DPB1 in around 440. Because of strong linkage in the cohort, roughly five DR-DQ haplotypes were treated as single units for association and clustering. Among a few hundred genotyped donors of the cohort, an average of roughly 240,000 unique TCR beta nucleotide sequences were sequenced per donor, about a sixth of them non-productive. Overall study results and their limits: Linkage disequilibrium might explain the correlated functional status among segregating V segments, but an unknown experimental factor could not be ruled out. The presence/absence analyses assumed that sequencing depth was roughly uniform across donors, and that assumption may not be true. A later analysis found that TCR association rates varied across HLA loci, with DRB1 alleles showing the most associated TCRs and HLA-C alleles the fewest. Because HLA typing was unavailable for some donors at each locus, only the typed subset was used in association tests. A further reported finding was that TCR beta sequences accurately predicted the HLA-A and HLA-B alleles for most subjects in the first cohort. In the study, around 160 TCR beta chains were listed as associated with cytomegalovirus. In a later analysis, most CMV-associated TCR beta chains were found to appear HLA-restricted, with HLA associations seemingly driven largely by CMV exposure. In vitro tests confirmed that a few of the cytomegalovirus-associated TCR beta chains recognize cytomegalovirus antigens. V-gene and J-gene trimming of TCR beta chains was associated with a missense DCLRE1C variant in a later genetic analysis, and the association was replicated in an independent cohort. Several of the top co-occurrence clusters appeared to be linked to parvovirus B19, influenza, CMV and Epstein-Barr virus, according to a later analysis. Compared with equally common non-associated chains, HLA-associated TCR beta chains in a later analysis were more clonally expanded and had lower generation probabilities. In a later analysis, 16,951 TCR beta sequences were associated with specific HLA alleles at a false discovery rate of 0.05. Most TCR sequences were seen in very few donors, while some public TCRs were found in many individuals. In both the original and validation cohorts, the classifier was reported to diagnose cytomegalovirus status with high specificity and sensitivity. Broadly in line with IMGT annotations, most TCR beta V segments showed up in productive rearrangements about 87% or about 30% of the time in an earlier analysis of around 550 of the donors. The earlier analysis of 587 of the donors excluded seventeen rarely observed V segments, including chromosome 9 orphons, because counts were too low. Compared with the roughly 720-donor mean, donors in an Asian-associated ancestry cluster had fewer N-insertions in productive TCRs, according to a later genetic analysis. This cohort had only TCR beta chains sequenced, and the lack of alpha or paired-chain data limited which features could be detected. Immune exposure information for the cohort was limited to CMV serostatus. According to the authors, the approach could potentially be generalized to other disease states and immunological phenotypes. A group of highly shared sequence variants was considered likely to be a technical artifact of the sequencing pipeline. When HLA alleles, especially DR and DQ, strongly co-occurred, TCR associations were difficult to assign to individual alleles.

Libraries were made using the immunoSEQ multiplex PCR assay. The multiplex PCR relied on a mix of 60 forward primers for TCR Vbeta segments and 13 reverse primers for TCR Jbeta segments. The CDR3 region of rearranged TCR beta genes was amplified from genomic DNA with a multiplex PCR assay. Amplified TCR beta libraries were sequenced as 87-base-pair reads on the Illumina HiSeq System. On the study's bioinformatics: In a later analysis, tens of millions of unique TCR beta chains were counted across the 500 to 850 repertoires, and around 10 million of these chains were shared by at least two donors. Raw reads were error-corrected and collapsed into unique sequences by a nearest-neighbor algorithm in which closely related sequences were merged to remove PCR and sequencing errors. CDR3 sequences were aligned to IMGT reference sequences to assign V, D and J gene segments. Each retained sequence needed at least a six-nucleotide match to both a V gene segment and a J gene segment. A rearrangement was called productive if the CDR3 had no stop codons and remained in frame with V and J, and every other rearrangement was called non-productive. CDR3 was defined by IMGT convention, running from the second conserved V-encoded cysteine to the conserved J-encoded phenylalanine. In an earlier analysis of more than 550 of the donors, sequences lacking an unambiguous match to a single V gene segment were excluded. In an earlier analysis of almost 600 of the donors, a V segment was called functional when productive rearrangements were above 56.7%, and segregating when the standard deviation between donors exceeded 5%. A statistical classification framework was built to diagnose cytomegalovirus status from the catalog of TCR beta chain sequences. V and J gene assignment, in a later analysis, came from comparing TCR nucleotide sequences with IMGT/GENE-DB human TR gene sequences. Using the TCRdist pipeline, a later analysis assigned CDR3 sequences along with most-parsimonious VDJ recombination scenarios. In a later analysis, every TCR beta chain was defined by the combination of its CDR3 amino acid sequence and its V-gene family, and reads without a unique V-gene family were dropped. To address suspected cross-contamination and a sequencing artifact, a later analysis removed some 620 highly shared, low-generation-probability nucleotide sequences. In a later analysis, a clonal expansion index was calculated for each public chain from normalized within-repertoire ranks of inferred template counts. In a later analysis, generation probabilities were computed using a VDJ recombination model fitted to out-of-frame rearrangements, and the results were checked against IGoR. In a later analysis, TCR-TCR, TCR-HLA and TCR-CMV co-occurrence was scored with hypergeometric tests, and a repertoire-size bias correction was applied to TCR pairs. To estimate false discovery rates, a later analysis permuted the HLA or CMV assignments 20 times. A later analysis grouped co-occurring TCRs with DBSCAN, adding TCRdist sequence similarity when clustering within HLA-allele-positive subsets. Repertoires with fewer than 30,000 or more than 120,000 public chains were left out of co-occurrence clustering, as were about 5 repertoires with anomalous nucleotide sharing. Here the immuneACCESS table is served through TCRdb, limited to in-frame sequences with V and J called. Missing clones are a known gap in these copies; in checked studies unresolved V genes cover under half, and the rest lacks a known reason. That table is the source of V, J and clone size, and D and trimming were worked out from the DNA. The sample has some 130,000 clones on record, approximately 10% of them singletons. The ten largest clones represent approximately 7.5% of the sample.

This clone was observed a few times. The antigen it recognizes is unknown. No base-level quality is on record; no much larger clone is a single base apart. The cohort was made up of 500 to 850 healthy bone marrow donors. At the time of sampling, all cohort members were nominally healthy, though unrecorded immune exposures were likely present. The donor was CMV seropositive and belonged to the group of 250 to 300 seropositive cohort members. A peripheral blood sample was provided by each donor, and peripheral blood mononuclear cells were used for TCR beta sequencing. Genomic DNA extraction from the blood cell samples was performed with the Qiagen DNeasy Blood Extraction Kit. What was sequenced was PBMCs. The sequence derives from a woman in her thirties or forties in good health and CMV-seropositive.

The CDR3 in this case is CASSPFSLTSEAQYF. The sequence in DNA is TGCGCCAGCAGCCCGTTCTCCTTAACTAGCGAGGCGCAGTATTTT. The sequence joins TRBV4-1 to TRBJ2-3; a stretch of 7 junction bases matches TRBD2. For CDR1 and CDR2, the germline V gene lists MGHRA and YSYEKL. Reading from cysteine to phenylalanine, the CDR3 counts 15 amino acids. Left in the record is the CDR3 DNA by itself, 45 bases read in frame from the first base. Here V drops 4 bases and J drops 10 bases, and the junction holds 14 bases not matched to any gene.